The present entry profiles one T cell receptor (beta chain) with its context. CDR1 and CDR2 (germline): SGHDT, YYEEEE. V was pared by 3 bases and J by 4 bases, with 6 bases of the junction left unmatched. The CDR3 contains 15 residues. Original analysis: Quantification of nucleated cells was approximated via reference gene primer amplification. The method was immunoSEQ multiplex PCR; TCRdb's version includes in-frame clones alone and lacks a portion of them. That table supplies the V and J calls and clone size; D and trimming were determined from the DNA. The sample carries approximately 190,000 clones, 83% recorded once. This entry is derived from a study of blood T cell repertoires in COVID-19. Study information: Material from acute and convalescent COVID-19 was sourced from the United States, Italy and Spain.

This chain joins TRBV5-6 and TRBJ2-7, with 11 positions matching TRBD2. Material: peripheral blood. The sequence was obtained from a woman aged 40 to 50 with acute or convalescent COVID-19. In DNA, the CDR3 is TGTGCCAGCAGCTCCCGACTAGCGGGACCGTACGAGCAGTACTTC. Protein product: CASSSRLAGPYEQYF.